This is a list of T cell receptor beta chains from one sample in a study of T cell repertoires in cytomegalovirus infection. Their antigen targets remain unknown. MiXCR, applied by TCRdb to the reads, yields one record per CDR3 protein. The sample records about 51,000 distinct CDR3 sequences, over 15% being singletons. The source was CD8+ T cells from cultured PBMCs, collected from culture after CMV antigen stimulation. The receptors originated from a human donor in good health (CMV status not recorded). Some clones in this sample may be carry-over from other donors' samples. Each CDR3 is given with its conserved first and last residue. Fields, in order: CDR3 length, clone size, V gene, J gene, D gene, CDR3 protein, CDR3 DNA. A D gene is named only where the DNA matches it firmly. Clone size appears in some rows only: once, few, many, or a class for an expanded clone.

>14|few|TRBV7-8|TRBJ2-1|TRBD2
CASSSGGAVNEQFF
TGTGCCAGCAGCTCCGGGGGGGCGGTCAATGAGCAGTTCTTC
>15|NA|TRBV19|TRBJ2-1|TRBD1
CASSFGQATFNEQFF
TGTGCCAGTAGTTTCGGACAGGCCACCTTCAATGAGCAGTTCTTC
>14|NA|TRBV7-9|TRBJ1-5|TRBD1
CASSIQGANQPQHF
TGTGCCAGCAGCATACAGGGGGCGAATCAGCCCCAGCATTTT
>15|medium-sized|TRBV7-2|TRBJ2-7|NA
CASTYGPDSFEEQYF
TGTGCCAGCACCTATGGGCCTGACTCCTTTGAGGAGCAGTACTTC
>16|NA|TRBV23-1|TRBJ1-5|NA
CASRRYKLHGNQPQHF
TGCGCCAGCAGACGATATAAATTGCACGGCAATCAGCCCCAGCATTTT
>15|NA|TRBV11-1|TRBJ2-5|TRBD2
CASTGPGLDRETQYF
TGTGCCAGCACCGGCCCGGGACTAGACCGAGAGACCCAGTACTTC
>15|NA|TRBV12-3/TRBV12-4|TRBJ2-3|NA
CASTLRDTPTDTQYF
TGTGCCAGCACTCTCCGGGACACCCCCACAGATACGCAGTATTTT
>13|few|TRBV11-2|TRBJ1-2|TRBD1
CASSLGTGDGYTF
TGTGCCAGCAGTCTCGGGACAGGGGATGGCTACACCTTC
>16|few|TRBV7-2|TRBJ2-5|TRBD1
CASSTIRRTGEETQYF
TGTGCCAGCAGTACTATCCGTCGGACAGGGGAAGAGACCCAGTACTTC
>17|few|TRBV28|TRBJ1-5|TRBD1
CASSFLVGQGGNQPQHF
TGTGCCAGCAGTTTTTTAGTCGGACAGGGTGGTAATCAGCCCCAGCATTTT
>13|NA|TRBV7-2|TRBJ2-7|NA
CASSPHHSYEQYF
TGTGCCAGCAGCCCCCACCACTCCTACGAGCAGTACTTC
>17|few|TRBV9|TRBJ2-1|TRBD1
CASSHDRDLGAYNEQFF
TGTGCCAGCAGCCACGACAGGGACCTTGGGGCATACAATGAGCAGTTCTTC
>15|NA|TRBV7-2|TRBJ2-7|TRBD1
CASSAGQGIMYEQYF
TGTGCCAGCAGCGCGGGACAGGGTATAATGTACGAGCAGTACTTC
>14|NA|TRBV5-1|TRBJ2-2|NA
CASSLAGGFGELFF
TGCGCCAGCAGCTTGGCCGGCGGCTTCGGGGAGCTGTTTTTT
>15|medium-sized|TRBV7-2|TRBJ2-1|NA
CASSLSQKPSNEQFF
TGTGCCAGCAGCTTAAGCCAGAAGCCTTCCAATGAGCAGTTCTTC
>12|NA|TRBV12-3/TRBV12-4|TRBJ2-2|NA
CASSLITGELFF
TGTGCCAGCAGTCTAATCACCGGGGAGCTGTTTTTT
>13|NA|TRBV7-9|TRBJ2-7|NA
CASSLGSLDEQYF
TGTGCCAGCAGCTTAGGTTCTTTGGACGAGCAGTACTTC
>15|once|TRBV7-9|TRBJ2-7|TRBD2
CASSFGDSGNYEQYF
TGTGCCAGCAGCTTCGGGGATAGCGGGAACTACGAGCAGTACTTC
>13|NA|TRBV9|TRBJ2-1|NA
CASSVRGGGEQFF
TGTGCCAGCAGCGTCAGGGGTGGTGGTGAGCAGTTCTTC
>16|few|TRBV15|TRBJ1-4|NA
CATSRDGGLGAEKLFF
TGTGCCACCAGCAGAGATGGAGGATTGGGAGCTGAAAAACTGTTTTTT
>15|NA|TRBV6-4|TRBJ2-3|NA
CASSDGGSSGDTQYF
TGTGCCAGCAGTGACGGGGGGTCCAGCGGTGATACGCAGTATTTT
>13|few|TRBV19|TRBJ2-4|NA
CASSNGLGNIQYF
TGTGCCAGTAGTAACGGGCTCGGGAACATTCAGTACTTC
>13|few|TRBV5-1|TRBJ2-5|NA
CASKGGKTETQYF
TGCGCCAGCAAGGGGGGTAAGACGGAGACCCAGTACTTC
>16|NA|TRBV6-8|TRBJ2-3|TRBD2
CASSYGTSGDTDTQYF
TGTGCCAGCAGTTACGGGACTAGCGGGGACACAGATACGCAGTATTTT
>15|many|TRBV29-1|TRBJ2-7|TRBD2
CSVKLAGGTTYEQYF
TGCAGCGTTAAACTAGCGGGAGGGACGACCTACGAGCAGTACTTC
>14|NA|TRBV7-2|TRBJ1-1|NA
CASNDWVGFTEAFF
TGTGCCAGCAACGATTGGGTCGGTTTCACTGAAGCTTTCTTT
>15|NA|TRBV7-8|TRBJ2-1|TRBD2
CASSWDYSSYNEQFF
TGTGCCAGCAGCTGGGACTACAGCTCCTACAATGAGCAGTTCTTC
>14|NA|TRBV7-9|TRBJ2-7|NA
CASSLEIGHYEQYF
TGTGCCAGCAGCTTAGAAATAGGTCACTACGAGCAGTACTTC
>14|few|TRBV7-8|TRBJ1-2|NA
CASSPRGGLDGYTF
TGTGCCAGCAGCCCCAGAGGGGGGTTGGACGGCTACACCTTC
>16|NA|TRBV7-6|TRBJ2-1|TRBD2
CASSLPGGLTYNEQFF
TGTGCCAGCAGCTTACCGGGGGGGCTAACCTACAATGAGCAGTTCTTC
>14|few|TRBV7-2|TRBJ1-1|NA
CASSLTGGNTEAFF
TGTGCCAGCAGCCTCACGGGGGGGAACACTGAAGCTTTCTTT
>16|NA|TRBV11-2|TRBJ2-3|NA
CASSPTPPGRTDTQYF
TGTGCCAGCAGCCCAACCCCGCCGGGCCGCACAGATACGCAGTATTTT
>16|few|TRBV9|TRBJ1-2|NA
CASSVGSQGRLYGYTF
TGTGCCAGCAGCGTAGGCTCCCAGGGAAGACTCTATGGCTACACCTTC
>15|NA|TRBV19|TRBJ2-6|NA
CASSMGVSGANVLTF
TGTGCCAGTAGCATGGGTGTCTCTGGGGCCAACGTCCTGACTTTC
>17|NA|TRBV7-2|TRBJ2-5|TRBD1
CASRLLGRRTGQETQYF
TGTGCCAGCAGGCTTTTAGGACGGCGGACAGGTCAAGAGACCCAGTACTTC
>14|few|TRBV28|TRBJ2-5|NA
CASKLQGRGETQYF
TGTGCCAGCAAGCTACAGGGGAGGGGAGAGACCCAGTACTTC
>14|NA|TRBV14|TRBJ1-6|NA
CASSQDREGTPLHF
TGTGCCAGCAGCCAAGATCGGGAGGGAACACCCCTCCACTTT
>13|NA|TRBV29-1|TRBJ2-5|NA
CSVEQGPQETQYF
TGCAGCGTTGAACAGGGCCCCCAAGAGACCCAGTACTTC
>15|few|TRBV7-2|TRBJ1-1|TRBD1
CASSIRDRVDTEAFF
TGTGCCAGCAGCATCCGGGACAGGGTTGACACTGAAGCTTTCTTT
>13|NA|TRBV15|TRBJ1-2|NA
CATTPGANYGYTF
TGTGCCACCACACCAGGGGCCAACTATGGCTACACCTTC
>14|NA|TRBV7-2|TRBJ2-7|NA
CASSLGDQGYEQYF
TGTGCCAGCAGCTTAGGGGATCAGGGGTACGAGCAGTACTTC
>16|NA|TRBV7-6|TRBJ2-2|NA
CASSLEGNANTGELFF
TGTGCCAGCAGCTTAGAGGGCAACGCGAACACCGGGGAGCTGTTTTTT
>13|few|TRBV7-8|TRBJ2-2|NA
CASSSLNTGELFF
TGTGCCAGCAGTTCTCTTAACACCGGGGAGCTGTTTTTT
>15|NA|TRBV7-8|TRBJ1-5|NA
CASSVQGKGNQPQHF
TGTGCCAGCAGCGTACAGGGAAAGGGCAATCAGCCCCAGCATTTT
>15|NA|TRBV20-1|TRBJ2-2|TRBD2
CSASVSGRDTGELFF
TGCAGTGCTAGCGTGAGCGGGAGGGACACCGGGGAGCTGTTTTTT
>14|few|TRBV24-1|TRBJ2-3|TRBD2
CATSEVGGPWPQYF
TGTGCCACCAGTGAAGTGGGAGGGCCCTGGCCGCAGTATTTT
>16|NA|TRBV7-3|TRBJ2-4|NA
CASSSEGVRAKNIQYF
TGTGCCAGCAGCTCCGAGGGCGTGCGAGCCAAAAACATTCAGTACTTC
>15|few|TRBV5-4|TRBJ1-2|TRBD1
CASSHGQGADYGYTF
TGTGCCAGCAGCCACGGACAGGGGGCTGACTATGGCTACACCTTC
>14|NA|TRBV6-2/TRBV6-3|TRBJ2-7|NA
CASSYLGRRYEQYF
TGTGCCAGCAGTTACCTGGGGAGAAGGTACGAGCAGTACTTC
>19|NA|TRBV6-6|TRBJ2-7|TRBD1
CASSYSRQGEPLFPYEQYF
TGTGCCAGCAGTTACTCTAGACAGGGCGAACCCCTATTTCCCTACGAGCAGTACTTC
>14|medium-sized|TRBV4-2|TRBJ2-7|TRBD1
CASSQPQGSDEQYF
TGTGCCAGCAGCCAACCACAGGGGAGCGACGAGCAGTACTTC
>15|NA|TRBV7-2|TRBJ1-2|TRBD1
CASSVRDRGAYGYTF
TGTGCCAGCAGCGTCCGGGACAGGGGCGCCTATGGCTACACCTTC
>14|few|TRBV10-3|TRBJ2-1|NA
CAISEDPSYNEQFF
TGTGCCATCAGTGAAGACCCTTCCTACAATGAGCAGTTCTTC
>19|NA|TRBV7-8|TRBJ2-1|TRBD2
CASSPGVAGDLPHYNEQFF
TGTGCCAGCAGCCCCGGGGTAGCGGGAGACCTACCGCATTACAATGAGCAGTTCTTC